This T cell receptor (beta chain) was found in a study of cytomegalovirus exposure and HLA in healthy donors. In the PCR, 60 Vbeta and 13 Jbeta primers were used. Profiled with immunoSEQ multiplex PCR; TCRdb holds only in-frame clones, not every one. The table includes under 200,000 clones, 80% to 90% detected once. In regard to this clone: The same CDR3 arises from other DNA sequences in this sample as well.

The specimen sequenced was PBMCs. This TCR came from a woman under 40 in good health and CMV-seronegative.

CDR3 residues: CASNMGGVNEQYF. Written as DNA, the CDR3 is TGTGCCAGTAATATGGGGGGGGTGAACGAGCAGTACTTC. This chain joins TRBV11-2 and TRBJ2-7; 7 bases are shared with TRBD2. J was trimmed by 5 bases and V by 9 bases; bases with no gene match: 10. CDR1 is SGHAT and CDR2 is FQNNGV in the germline V gene. This CDR3 is built from 13 residues. Full variable domain (missing parts from reference TRBV11-2 and TRBJ2-7): EAGVAQSPRYKIIEKRQSVAFWCNPISGHATLYWYQQILGQGPKLLIQFQNNGVVDDSQLPKDRFSAERLKGVDSTLKIQPAKLEDSAVYLCASNMGGVNEQYFGPGTRLTVT.